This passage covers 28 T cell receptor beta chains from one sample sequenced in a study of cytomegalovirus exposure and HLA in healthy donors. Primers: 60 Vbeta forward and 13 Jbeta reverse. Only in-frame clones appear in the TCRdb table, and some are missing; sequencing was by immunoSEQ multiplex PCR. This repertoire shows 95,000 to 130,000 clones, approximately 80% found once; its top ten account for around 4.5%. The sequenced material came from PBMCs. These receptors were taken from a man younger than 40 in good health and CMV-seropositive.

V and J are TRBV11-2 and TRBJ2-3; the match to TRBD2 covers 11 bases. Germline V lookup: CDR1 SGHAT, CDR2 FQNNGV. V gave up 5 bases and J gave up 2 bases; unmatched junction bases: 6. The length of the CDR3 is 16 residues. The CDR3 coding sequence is TGTGCCAGCAGCCCCCGACTAGCGGGGCTCACAGATACGCAGTATTTT. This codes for CASSPRLAGLTDTQYF.

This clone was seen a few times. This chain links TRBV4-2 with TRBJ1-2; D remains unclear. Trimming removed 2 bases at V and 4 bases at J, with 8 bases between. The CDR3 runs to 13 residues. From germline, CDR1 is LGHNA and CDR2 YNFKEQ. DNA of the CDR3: TGTGCCAGCAGCCAAAAAGGAGCCTATGGCTACACCTTC. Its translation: CASSQKGAYGYTF.

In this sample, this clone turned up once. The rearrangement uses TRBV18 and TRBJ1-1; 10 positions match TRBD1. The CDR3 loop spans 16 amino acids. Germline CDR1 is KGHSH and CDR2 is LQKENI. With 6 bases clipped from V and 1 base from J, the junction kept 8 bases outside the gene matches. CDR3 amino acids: CASSLQTGGSNTEAFF. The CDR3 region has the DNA TGTGCCAGCTCTCTTCAGACAGGGGGCTCGAACACTGAAGCTTTCTTT.

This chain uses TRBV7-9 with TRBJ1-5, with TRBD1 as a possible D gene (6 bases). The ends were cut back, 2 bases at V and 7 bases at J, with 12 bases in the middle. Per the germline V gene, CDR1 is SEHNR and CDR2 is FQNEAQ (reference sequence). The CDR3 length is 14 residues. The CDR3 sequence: CASSLQGREQPQHF. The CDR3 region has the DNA TGTGCCAGCAGCTTACAGGGGAGAGAGCAGCCCCAGCATTTT.

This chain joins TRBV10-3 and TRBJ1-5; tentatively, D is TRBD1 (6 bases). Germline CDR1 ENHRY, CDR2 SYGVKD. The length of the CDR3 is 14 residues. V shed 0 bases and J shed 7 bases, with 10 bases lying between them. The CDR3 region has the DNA TGTGCCATCAGTGAGTCTACGGGGGGCCAGCCCCAGCATTTT. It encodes CAISESTGGQPQHF.

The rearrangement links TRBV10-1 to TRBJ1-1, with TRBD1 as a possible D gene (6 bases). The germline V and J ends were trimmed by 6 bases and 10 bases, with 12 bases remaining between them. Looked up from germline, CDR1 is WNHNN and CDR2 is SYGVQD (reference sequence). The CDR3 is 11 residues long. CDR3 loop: CASSRQETAFF. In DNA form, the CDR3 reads TGCGCCAGCAGCCGACAGGAGACAGCTTTCTTT.

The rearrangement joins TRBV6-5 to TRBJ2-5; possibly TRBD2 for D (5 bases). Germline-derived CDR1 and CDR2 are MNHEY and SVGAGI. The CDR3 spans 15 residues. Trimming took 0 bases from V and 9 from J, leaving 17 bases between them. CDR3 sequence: CASSYSMAGSSSQYF. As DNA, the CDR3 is TGTGCCAGCAGTTACTCGATGGCGGGTTCATCGTCCCAGTACTTC.

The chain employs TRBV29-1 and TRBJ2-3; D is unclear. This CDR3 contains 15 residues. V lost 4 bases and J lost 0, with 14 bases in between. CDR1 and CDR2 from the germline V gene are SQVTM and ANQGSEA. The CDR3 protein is CSVVVLPPSTDTQYF. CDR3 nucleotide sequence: TGCAGCGTTGTGGTACTGCCTCCTAGCACAGATACGCAGTATTTT.

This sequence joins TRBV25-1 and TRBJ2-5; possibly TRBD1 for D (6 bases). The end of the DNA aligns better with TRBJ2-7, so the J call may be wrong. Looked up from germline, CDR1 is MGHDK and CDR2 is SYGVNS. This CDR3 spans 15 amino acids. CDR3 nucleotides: TGTGCCAGCAGCAGACAGGTAGGGGGTTTCGACGAGCAGTACTTC. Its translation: CASSRQVGGFDEQYF.

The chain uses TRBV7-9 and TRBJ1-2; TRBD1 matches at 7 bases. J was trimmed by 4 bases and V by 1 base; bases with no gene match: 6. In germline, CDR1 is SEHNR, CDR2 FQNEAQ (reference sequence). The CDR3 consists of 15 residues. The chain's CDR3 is CASSLGQGGSYGYTF. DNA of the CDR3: TGTGCCAGCAGCTTAGGGCAGGGGGGCTCCTATGGCTACACCTTC.

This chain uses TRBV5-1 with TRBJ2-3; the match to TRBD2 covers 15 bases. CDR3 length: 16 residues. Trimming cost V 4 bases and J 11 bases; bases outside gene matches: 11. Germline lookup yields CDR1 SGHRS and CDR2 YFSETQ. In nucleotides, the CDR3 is TGCGCCAGCAGCACGGGACTAGCGGGGGGATCTGAGATGCAGTATTTT. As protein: CASSTGLAGGSEMQYF.

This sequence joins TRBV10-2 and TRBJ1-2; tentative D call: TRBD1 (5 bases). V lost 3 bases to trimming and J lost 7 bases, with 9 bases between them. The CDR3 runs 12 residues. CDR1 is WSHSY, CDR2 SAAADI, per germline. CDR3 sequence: CASSEGGGGYTF. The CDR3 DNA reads TGCGCCAGCAGTGAAGGCGGGGGTGGCTACACCTTC.

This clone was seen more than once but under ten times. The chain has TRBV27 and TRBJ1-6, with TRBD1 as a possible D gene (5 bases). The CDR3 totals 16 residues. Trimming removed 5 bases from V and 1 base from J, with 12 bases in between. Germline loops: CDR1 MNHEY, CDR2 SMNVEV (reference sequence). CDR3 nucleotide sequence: TGTGCCAGCAGTCCCCAGGGTTGGTCCTATAATTCACCCCTCCACTTT. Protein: CASSPQGWSYNSPLHF.

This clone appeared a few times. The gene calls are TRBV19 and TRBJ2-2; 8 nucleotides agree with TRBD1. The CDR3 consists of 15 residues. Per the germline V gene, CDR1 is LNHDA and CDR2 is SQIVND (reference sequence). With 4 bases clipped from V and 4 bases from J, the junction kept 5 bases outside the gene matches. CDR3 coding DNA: TGTGCCAGTAGTACGCCGGGACAGGTCACCGGGGAGCTGTTTTTT. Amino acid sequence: CASSTPGQVTGELFF.

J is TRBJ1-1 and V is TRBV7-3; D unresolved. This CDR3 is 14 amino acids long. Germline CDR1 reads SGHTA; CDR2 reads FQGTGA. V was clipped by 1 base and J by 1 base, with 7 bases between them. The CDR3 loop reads CASSLSRENTEAFF. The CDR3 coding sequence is TGTGCCAGCAGCTTAAGTCGAGAGAACACTGAAGCTTTCTTT. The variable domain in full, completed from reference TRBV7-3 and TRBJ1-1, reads GAGVSQTPSNKVTEKGKYVELRCDPISGHTALYWYRQSLGQGPEFLIYFQGTGAADDSGLPNDRFFAVRPEGSVSTLKIQRTERGDSAVYLCASSLSRENTEAFFGQGTRLTVV.

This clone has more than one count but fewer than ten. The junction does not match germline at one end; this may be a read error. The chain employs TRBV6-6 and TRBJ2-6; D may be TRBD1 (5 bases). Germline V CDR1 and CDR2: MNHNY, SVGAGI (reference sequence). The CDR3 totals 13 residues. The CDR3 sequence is CASRTSGANGLTF. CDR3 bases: TGTGCCAGCAGGACCTCTGGGGCCAACGGCCTGACTTTC.

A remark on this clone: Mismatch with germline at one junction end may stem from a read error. This chain's CDR3 is CSSGGYTEAFF. CDR3 sequence (DNA): TGTTCCAGCGGCGGATACACTGAAGCTTTCTTT. V is TRBV7-9 and J is TRBJ1-1; D is unclear. The CDR3 consists of 11 residues. Germline CDR1 reads SEHNR; CDR2 reads FQNEAQ (reference sequence). The full variable domain, completed using reference TRBV7-9 and TRBJ1-1, is DTGVSQNPRHKITKRGQNVTFRCDPISEHNRLYWYRQTLGQGPEFLTYFQNEAQLEKSRLLSDRFSAERPKGSFSTLEIQRTEQGDSAMYLCSSGGYTEAFFGQGTRLTVV.

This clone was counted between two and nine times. The DNA for the CDR3 is TGCGCCAGCAGCCACTCCCTGCAACAGGGGGCTGGAAACATTCAGTACTTC. This sequence encodes CASSHSLQQGAGNIQYF. The chain links TRBV4-3 to TRBJ2-4, with TRBD1 matching over 9 bases. V was clipped by 3 bases and J by 6 bases; unmatched bases: 12. CDR1 is LGHNA, CDR2 YSLEER, per germline. The CDR3 contains 17 residues.

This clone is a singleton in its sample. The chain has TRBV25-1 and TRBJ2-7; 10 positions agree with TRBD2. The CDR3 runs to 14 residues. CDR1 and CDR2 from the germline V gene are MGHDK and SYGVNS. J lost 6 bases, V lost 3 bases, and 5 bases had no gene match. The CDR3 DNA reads TGTGCCAGCAGTGACGGAGCGGGAGGGTTCGAGCAGTACTTC. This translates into CASSDGAGGFEQYF.

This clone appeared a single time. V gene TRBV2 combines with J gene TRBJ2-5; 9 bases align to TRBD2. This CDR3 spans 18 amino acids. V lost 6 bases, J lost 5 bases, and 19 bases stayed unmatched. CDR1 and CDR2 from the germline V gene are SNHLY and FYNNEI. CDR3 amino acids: CASSPTIIVSGSRETQYF. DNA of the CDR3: TGTGCCAGCAGCCCGACTATAATTGTTAGCGGGAGCCGGGAGACCCAGTACTTC.

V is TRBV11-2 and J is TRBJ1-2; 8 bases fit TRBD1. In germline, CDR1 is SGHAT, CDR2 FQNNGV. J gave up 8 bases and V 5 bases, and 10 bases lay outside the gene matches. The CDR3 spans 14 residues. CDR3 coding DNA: TGTGCCAGCAGCCCTTGGACAGGGAGGGAAGGCTACACCTTC. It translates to CASSPWTGREGYTF.

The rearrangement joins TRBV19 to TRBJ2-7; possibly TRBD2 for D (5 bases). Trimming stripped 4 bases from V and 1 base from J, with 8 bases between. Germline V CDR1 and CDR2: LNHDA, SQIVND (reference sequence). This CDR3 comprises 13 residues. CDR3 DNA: TGTGCCAGTAGTAACAGCGGATCCTACGAGCAGTACTTC. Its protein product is CASSNSGSYEQYF. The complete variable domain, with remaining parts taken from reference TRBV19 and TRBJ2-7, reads DGGITQSPKYLFRKEGQNVTLSCEQNLNHDAMYWYRQDPGQGLRLIYYSQIVNDFQKGDIAEGYSVSREKKESFPLTVTSAQKNPTAFYLCASSNSGSYEQYFGPGTRLTVT.

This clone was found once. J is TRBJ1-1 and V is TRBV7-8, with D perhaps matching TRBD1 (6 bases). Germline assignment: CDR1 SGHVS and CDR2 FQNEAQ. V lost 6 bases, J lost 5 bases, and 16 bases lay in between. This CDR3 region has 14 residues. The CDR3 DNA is TGTGCCAGCAGACGTAGGGGGATTAGGACTGAAGCTTTCTTT. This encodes CASRRRGIRTEAFF.

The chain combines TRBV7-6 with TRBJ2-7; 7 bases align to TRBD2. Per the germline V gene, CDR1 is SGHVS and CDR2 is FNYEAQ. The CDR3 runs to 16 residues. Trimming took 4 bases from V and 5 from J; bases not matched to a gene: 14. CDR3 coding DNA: TGTGCCAGCAGCTCTCCATTAAGGGACGGGGGGAACGAGCAGTACTTC. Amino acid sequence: CASSSPLRDGGNEQYF.

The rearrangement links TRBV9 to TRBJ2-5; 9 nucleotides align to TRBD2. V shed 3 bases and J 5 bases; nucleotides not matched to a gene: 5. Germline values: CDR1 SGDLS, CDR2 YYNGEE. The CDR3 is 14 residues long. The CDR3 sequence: CASSEGLAYETQYF. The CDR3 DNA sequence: TGTGCCAGCAGCGAGGGACTAGCCTACGAGACCCAGTACTTC.

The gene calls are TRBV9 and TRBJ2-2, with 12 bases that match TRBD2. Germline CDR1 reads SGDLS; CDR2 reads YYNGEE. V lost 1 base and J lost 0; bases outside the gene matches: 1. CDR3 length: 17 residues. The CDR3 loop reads CASSVTSGGSNTGELFF. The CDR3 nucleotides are TGTGCCAGCAGCGTAACTAGCGGGGGGTCGAACACCGGGGAGCTGTTTTTT. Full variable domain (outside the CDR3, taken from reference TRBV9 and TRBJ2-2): DSGVTQTPKHLITATGQRVTLRCSPRSGDLSVYWYQQSLDQGLQFLIQYYNGEERAKGNILERFSAQQFPDLHSELNLSSLELGDSALYFCASSVTSGGSNTGELFFGEGSRLTVL.

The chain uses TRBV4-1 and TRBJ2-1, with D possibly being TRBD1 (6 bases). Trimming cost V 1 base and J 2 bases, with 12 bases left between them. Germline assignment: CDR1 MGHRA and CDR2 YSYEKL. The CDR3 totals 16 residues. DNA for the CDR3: TGCGCCAGCAGCCAAGGAATACAGGGAACCTACAATGAGCAGTTCTTC. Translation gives CASSQGIQGTYNEQFF.

The CDR3 nucleotides read TGTGCCAGTAGTAATGGAGATACCTTAGCCAAAAACATTCAGTACTTC. Translated: CASSNGDTLAKNIQYF. This sequence joins TRBV19 and TRBJ2-4; D remains ambiguous. V gave up 4 bases and J gave up 0 bases, with 13 bases separating them. Looked up from germline, CDR1 is LNHDA and CDR2 is SQIVND (reference sequence). The CDR3 runs to 16 residues. The whole variable domain, remainder taken from reference TRBV19 and TRBJ2-4, is DGGITQSPKYLFRKEGQNVTLSCEQNLNHDAMYWYRQDPGQGLRLIYYSQIVNDFQKGDIAEGYSVSREKKESFPLTVTSAQKNPTAFYLCASSNGDTLAKNIQYFGAGTRLSVL.